This T cell receptor (beta chain) was identified in a study of cytomegalovirus exposure and HLA in healthy donors. In the PCR, 60 Vbeta and 13 Jbeta primers were used. Clones were sequenced by immunoSEQ multiplex PCR, and TCRdb holds only the in-frame ones, with some missing. This repertoire shows roughly 87,000 clones, roughly 75% found once; its top ten account for 4% to 4.5%. As regards this clone: Its cognate antigen is unknown.

The trim removed 1 base at V and 0 bases at J, leaving 10 bases unmatched. Germline V CDR1 and CDR2: SGHNT, YENEEA. This CDR3 comprises 20 residues. Points from the study as a whole: Published work reported that the classifier diagnosed cytomegalovirus status with high specificity and sensitivity. Versus the approximately 670-donor mean, an Asian-associated ancestry cluster reportedly showed fewer N-insertions in a later analysis.

Sequenced: PBMCs. The V call is TRBV11-3, the J call TRBJ2-3; 13 bases align to TRBD2. This TCR was recovered from a man between 60 and 75 years old in good health and CMV-seronegative. The CDR3 reads CASSLGAPGTSGVSTDTQYF. In DNA, the CDR3 is TGTGCCAGCAGCTTAGGTGCCCCCGGGACTAGCGGGGTAAGCACAGATACGCAGTATTTT.